This TCR beta chain stems from a study of regulatory T cells in long-lasting Graves disease. Noted time point: newly diagnosed GD, antithyroid drugs for less than 3 months. Preparation of the TCR library used RNA extracted from PBMCs. Trimming removed 8 bases from V and 4 bases from J, with 15 bases in between. The CDR3 has 14 residues. From germline, CDR1 is MNHNS and CDR2 SASEGT. To make TCR beta libraries, researchers used iRepertoire HTBI primers and Arm-PCR of CDR3 regions. TCRdb processed the multiplex PCR reads anew with MiXCR; each CDR3 protein has one entry. The sample contains some 500,000 distinct CDR3 sequences, approximately 12% of which appear only once. This clonotype has ten or more counts. These records were also assigned to another study, of T cells in Graves' hyperthyroidism and ophthalmopathy. Per that paper: The majority of expanded thyroid clonotypes above 0.001 also appeared in blood.

The rearrangement joins TRBV6-1 to TRBJ1-3; D might be TRBD1 (5 bases). The TCR sequence derives from a man younger than 45 with Graves disease. The sample was peripheral blood mononuclear cells (PBMCs), taken at new diagnosis, from a patient treated with antithyroid drugs. The CDR3 sequence: CASRLGAVGNTIYF. In DNA form, the CDR3 reads TGTGCCAGCCGCCTTGGGGCCGTCGGAAACACCATATATTTT.